What follows are 18 T cell receptor beta chains derived from one specimen sequenced in a study of tumor and adjacent non-tumor tissue in lung cancer. This sample's RNA came from whole unsorted tissue. The library came from three nested PCR rounds adapted from ARM-PCR protocols. TCRdb called the multiplex PCR reads again in MiXCR, with one record for every CDR3 protein. The table lists about 120,000 distinct CDR3 sequences, over 70% of them singletons. Sequenced material: lung tumor tissue. Receptors were obtained from an older man with non-small cell lung cancer.

This clonotype was detected a few times. A much more abundant neighbour one base away suggests this may be a read error. This rearrangement joins TRBV5-4 to TRBJ2-7; D is uncertain. V lost 0 bases and J lost 4, with 17 bases in between. Germline V gene lookup returns CDR1 SGHNT and CDR2 YYREEE (reference sequence). The CDR3 runs 16 residues. DNA for the CDR3: TGTGCCAGCAGCTTGGACGGTATGGGGTATCCGTACGAGCAGTACTTC. Protein sequence: CASSLDGMGYPYEQYF.

The gene calls are TRBV11-3 and TRBJ2-1; D unclear. CDR1 is SGHNT, CDR2 YENEEA, per germline. V was trimmed by 1 base and J by 7 bases, leaving 20 bases between them. This CDR3 has 17 residues. The chain's CDR3 is CASSLGLLDGDRNEQFF. The CDR3 region has the DNA TGTGCCAGCAGCTTAGGCCTCTTAGATGGAGATAGAAATGAGCAGTTCTTC. Drawing the rest from reference TRBV11-3 and TRBJ2-1, the complete variable domain is EAGVVQSPRYKIIEKKQPVAFWCNPISGHNTLYWYLQNLGQGPELLIRYENEEAVDDSQLPKDRFSAERLKGVDSTLKIQPAELGDSAVYLCASSLGLLDGDRNEQFFGPGTRLTVL.

This clonotype was seen only a few times. An end of the junction differs from the germline gene, which may be a read error. This chain uses TRBV11-1 with TRBJ2-5; the D gene is possibly TRBD2 (6 bases). This CDR3 region has 15 residues. The V gene's germline CDR1 is SGHAT and CDR2 FQDESV (reference sequence). The CDR3 DNA follows: TGTGCCGGCAGCCTGTGTAGGACTAATCAAGAGACACAGTACTTC. It codes for CAGSLCRTNQETQYF.

This chain connects TRBV4-1 to TRBJ1-5; TRBD1 matches 10 bases. Germline lookup yields CDR1 MGHRA and CDR2 YSYEKL. With 6 bases clipped from V and 2 bases from J, the junction kept 10 bases outside the gene matches. This CDR3 has 17 amino acids. The CDR3 region is CASSHGTGDDGNQPQHF. CDR3 nucleotides: TGCGCCAGCAGTCACGGGACAGGGGATGATGGCAATCAGCCCCAGCATTTT.

This clonotype was counted many times. The gene calls are TRBV29-1 and TRBJ2-3; 14 nucleotides align to TRBD2. V lost 4 bases and J lost 4; bases outside the gene matches: 4. CDR3 size: 15 residues. The germline V gene encodes CDR1 SQVTM and CDR2 ANQGSEA. This CDR3 reads CSVGLAGGWADTQYF. The CDR3 coding sequence is TGCAGCGTTGGACTAGCGGGAGGGTGGGCAGATACGCAGTATTTT.

This clonotype has just a few counts. The chain employs TRBV4-3 and TRBJ2-7; TRBD1 is a possible D gene (5 bases). Trimming removed 3 bases at V and 5 bases at J, with 17 bases between. CDR1 and CDR2 from the germline V gene are LGHNA and YSLEER. This CDR3 spans 15 amino acids. This CDR3 reads CASSHTPKGLHEQYF. The CDR3 bases are TGCGCCAGCAGCCACACCCCCAAGGGGTTACACGAGCAGTACTTC.

In regard to this clonotype: Since the CDR3 does not end with the conserved phenylalanine or tryptophan, this likely comes from a read error. The chain uses TRBV4-2 and TRBJ2-3; TRBD2 matches at 10 bases. CDR1 is LGHNA and CDR2 is YNFKEQ in the germline V gene. This CDR3 has 16 residues. The DNA of the CDR3 is TGTGCCGGCAGCCAAGAGAGCGGGGGGGGCACAGATACGCAGTATTAT. Encoded protein: CAGSQESGGGTDTQYY.

Of note for this clonotype: A junction boundary mismatches the germline segment, possibly from a read error. The V gene is TRBV10-3, the J gene TRBJ1-3, with D possibly TRBD1 on 6 matching bases. Germline V gene lookup returns CDR1 ENHRY and CDR2 SYGVKD. This CDR3 has 15 amino acids. The CDR3 DNA reads TGTACCATCAGTAACTCGGGACACTCTGGAAACACCATATATTTT. Residues: CTISNSGHSGNTIYF.

Concerning this clonotype itself: A junction boundary mismatches the germline segment, possibly from a read error. The chain joins TRBV6-1 to TRBJ1-2; no clear D. The CDR3 covers 14 residues. Germline assignment: CDR1 MNHNS and CDR2 SASEGT. This CDR3 is CASSADGNQYGYAF. CDR3 nucleotides: TGTGCGAGCAGTGCGGACGGAAACCAGTATGGCTACGCCTTC.

As regards this clonotype: Germline is not matched at one junction end, which may reflect a read error. The chain joins TRBV6-1 to TRBJ1-2; D remains ambiguous. Germline CDR1 reads MNHNS; CDR2 reads SASEGT. The CDR3 has 12 amino acids. Written as DNA, the CDR3 is TGTGCCAGCATCCTTCCGATCGGAGGCTACACATTC. Its translation: CASILPIGGYTF.

Concerning this clonotype itself: The junction does not match germline at one end; this may be a read error. This chain uses TRBV12-5 with TRBJ1-5; 7 bases align to TRBD1. The length of the CDR3 is 13 residues. CDR1 LGHNT and CDR2 FRNRAP come from the germline V gene. This CDR3 is CASVPDRNQPQRF. CDR3 sequence (DNA): TGTGCTAGTGTCCCGGACAGGAATCAACCCCAGCGTTTT.

Notes on this clonotype: The junction departs from germline at one end; a sequencing error may be responsible. The chain has TRBV5-5 and TRBJ1-1, with 12 nucleotides matching TRBD1. Germline CDR1 and CDR2: SGHKS and YYEKEE (reference sequence). The CDR3 runs to 18 residues. CDR3 loop: CASSYKPGQGAGLTEAFF. The CDR3, as DNA: TGTGCTAGCAGTTACAAGCCGGGACAGGGGGCGGGTTTGACTGAAGCCTTCTTT.

This clonotype has only one observation. A much more abundant neighbour one base away suggests this may be a read error. V and J are TRBV28 and TRBJ1-5; 7 bases map to TRBD1. Germline V gene data show CDR1 as MDHEN and CDR2 as SYDVKM. The CDR3 extends over 16 amino acids. The CDR3 sequence: CASSPRKQGINQPQDF. Here the CDR3 DNA reads TGTGCCAGCAGTCCGCGTAAACAGGGGATCAATCAGCCCCAGGATTTT.

On this clonotype itself: One end of the junction does not line up with germline, which may come from a read error. The rearrangement uses TRBV29-1 and TRBJ2-5, with D perhaps being TRBD1 or TRBD2 (5 bases each). Germline V lookup: CDR1 SQVTM, CDR2 ANQGSEA. CDR3 size: 12 residues. In nucleotides, the CDR3 is TGCAGCGCTGAGACCGGGGCGGAGACACAGTACTTC. Its protein product is CSAETGAETQYF.

Regarding this clonotype: A read error may produce the germline difference seen at one junction end. V gene TRBV11-3 combines with J gene TRBJ2-7; D remains unclear. From germline, CDR1 is SGHNT and CDR2 YENEEA. This CDR3 comprises 12 residues. CDR3 coding DNA: TGCGCCAGCAGCTTAGTCTTTTACGAGCGGTACTTC. This encodes CASSLVFYERYF.

Remarks on this clonotype: At one end the junction does not follow the germline gene, possibly because of a read error. The CDR3 DNA reads as TGTGCCTGCAGTTACCCGATGACAGTATGCCATCAGGATACGCAGTATTTT. Protein: CACSYPMTVCHQDTQYF. This chain uses TRBV6-2 or TRBV6-3 with TRBJ2-3; D possibly corresponds to TRBD1 (5 bases). CDR3 size: 17 residues. Germline values: CDR1 MNHEY, CDR2 SVGEGT.

The V call is TRBV6-1, the J call TRBJ2-2; TRBD1 aligns across 7 bases. The CDR3 spans 16 residues. Germline V gives CDR1 MNHNS, CDR2 SASEGT. The J segment lost 4 bases and the V segment lost 2 bases, leaving 7 bases of the junction unmatched. The CDR3 nucleotides read TGTGCCAGCAGTGAATTAGGGACAGTGGGCACCGGGGAGCTGTTTTTT. Translated, it gives CASSELGTVGTGELFF.

Turning to this clonotype: At one end the junction does not follow the germline gene, possibly because of a read error. The chain employs TRBV28 and TRBJ2-5, with D unresolved. The germline V gene has CDR1 MDHEN and CDR2 SYDVKM. This CDR3 is 16 amino acids long. For the CDR3, the DNA is TGTGCCAGCAGTTTTAATGTCTACCGTGTCGCAGAGACCCAGTATTTC. Protein: CASSFNVYRVAETQYF. Based on the CDR3 plus reference TRBV28 and TRBJ2-5, the full variable domain is DVKVTQSSRYLVKRTGEKVFLECVQDMDHENMFWYRQDPGLGLRLIYFSYDVKMKEKGDIPEGYSVSREKKERFSLILESASTNQTSMYLCASSFNVYRVAETQYFGPGTRLLVL.